The 17 T cell receptor beta chains below were found in one sample sequenced in a study of blood T cell repertoires in COVID-19. TCRdb's copy holds only in-frame clones and misses some; the assay was immunoSEQ multiplex PCR. Among 55,000 to 75,000 clones listed, about 82% were seen once. The sequenced sample was peripheral blood. Every receptor here comes from a man in his fifties with acute or convalescent COVID-19.

V gene TRBV6-5 combines with J gene TRBJ2-1; no definite D call. This CDR3 is 13 amino acids long. Germline V gene sequence: CDR1 MNHEY, CDR2 SVGAGI. V gave up 7 bases and J gave up 4 bases, with 11 bases separating them. The CDR3 nucleotides read TGTGCCAGCACGCATACACCTTACAATGAGCAGTTCTTC. This translates into CASTHTPYNEQFF.

The gene calls are TRBV6-6 and TRBJ2-1; 9 bases line up with TRBD1. CDR3 length equals 15 residues. Germline V gives CDR1 MNHNY, CDR2 SVGAGI (reference sequence). With V trimmed by 6 bases and J by 9 bases, 12 bases remained unmatched. CDR3 residues: CASSPQDRGLVEQFF. CDR3 DNA sequence: TGTGCCAGCAGCCCTCAGGACAGGGGACTTGTTGAGCAGTTCTTC.

As DNA, the CDR3 is TGTGCCATGGGGAGGAGGGTCGACACCGGGGAGCTGTTTTTT. Its protein product is CAMGRRVDTGELFF. The chain uses TRBV21-1 and TRBJ2-2; the D call of TRBD2 is as the table states it, not checked on the DNA. TRBV21-1 is reported as a pseudogene. The CDR3 sequence is 14 residues long.

The chain's CDR3 is CASSLAPGPGENIQYF. The CDR3 bases are TGTGCCAGCAGCTTGGCCCCAGGCCCTGGCGAAAACATTCAGTACTTC. The chain combines TRBV5-8 with TRBJ2-4, with D unresolved. Germline V gives CDR1 SGHTS, CDR2 YDEGEE. The CDR3 contains 16 residues. V gave up 0 bases and J gave up 5 bases, with 15 bases separating them.

This rearrangement joins TRBV19 to TRBJ1-2, with no clear D. The V end was cut by 3 bases, the J end by 0 bases, with 11 bases between. Germline V gives CDR1 LNHDA, CDR2 SQIVND (reference sequence). The CDR3 runs 15 residues. CDR3 DNA sequence: TGTGCCAGTAGTATCAGGCAGGCGACTAACTATGGCTACACCTTC. It specifies CASSIRQATNYGYTF.

V is TRBV25-1 and J is TRBJ2-1, with TRBD1 as a possible D gene (6 bases). Per the germline V gene, CDR1 is MGHDK and CDR2 is SYGVNS. Deletions cut 7 bases from V and 6 bases from J, with 19 bases between. CDR3 size: 15 residues. The CDR3 nucleotides are TGTGCCAGCACCCAGAGGGGGTATGGATTCAATGAGCAGTTCTTC. This gives the protein CASTQRGYGFNEQFF.

This clone was observed once. J is TRBJ1-2 and V is TRBV3-1 (or the pseudogene TRBV3-2); the D gene is possibly TRBD1 (5 bases). The germline V and J ends were trimmed by 4 bases and 4 bases, with 13 bases remaining between them. CDR3 length equals 14 residues. Germline CDR1 and CDR2: LGHDT and YNNKEL (reference sequence). The CDR3, as DNA: TGTGCCAGCAGCCCTAAGGGGTCCGTCTATGGCTACACCTTC. This translates into CASSPKGSVYGYTF.

The chain employs TRBV10-3 and TRBJ1-2; D is perhaps TRBD1 (6 bases). The CDR3 runs 13 residues. In germline, CDR1 is ENHRY, CDR2 SYGVKD. Trimming cost V 6 bases and J 7 bases, with 15 bases left between them. CDR3 residues: CAIRDNTGFGYTF. Written as DNA, the CDR3 is TGTGCCATCAGGGATAATACAGGGTTTGGCTACACCTTC.

V usage is TRBV29-1 and J usage is TRBJ2-7; 10 nucleotides agree with TRBD1. Germline-derived CDR1 and CDR2 are SQVTM and ANQGSEA. This CDR3 contains 14 residues. Trimming at V came to 4 bases and at J to 4 bases, leaving 7 bases not matched to a gene. This chain's CDR3 is CSVVPGDRGYEQYF. DNA of the CDR3: TGCAGCGTTGTTCCTGGGGACAGGGGTTACGAGCAGTACTTC.

The chain combines TRBV5-1 with TRBJ2-1, with unresolved D. Germline V lookup: CDR1 SGHRS, CDR2 YFSETQ. V was clipped by 0 bases and J by 0 bases, with 7 bases between them. There are 15 residues in the CDR3. CDR3 residues: CASSLELSSYNEQFF. The DNA for the CDR3 is TGCGCCAGCAGCTTGGAGTTGAGCTCCTACAATGAGCAGTTCTTC.

V gene TRBV10-3 combines with J gene TRBJ1-6; a weak D match, TRBD1 (6 bases). Germline values: CDR1 ENHRY, CDR2 SYGVKD. V lost 8 bases and J 10 bases, leaving 15 bases between the germline ends. This CDR3 contains 13 residues. In DNA, the CDR3 is TGTGCCATCGGCCTGCCAGGGGTGTCACCCCTCCACTTT. Translating gives CAIGLPGVSPLHF.

This rearrangement joins TRBV5-1 to TRBJ2-1, with 12 nucleotides matching TRBD2. CDR3 size: 15 residues. J gave up 4 bases and V 5 bases, and 4 bases lay outside the gene matches. From germline, CDR1 is SGHRS and CDR2 YFSETQ. CDR3 in amino acids: CASSTLAGGYNEQFF. The CDR3 DNA is TGCGCCAGCAGTACCCTAGCGGGAGGGTACAATGAGCAGTTCTTC.

The chain uses TRBV11-2 and TRBJ2-1; 11 bases are a match to TRBD2. The germline gives CDR1 SGHAT, CDR2 FQNNGV. The ends lost 5 bases at V and 6 bases at J; junction bases unmatched: 6. This CDR3 is built from 15 residues. The DNA for the CDR3 is TGTGCCAGCAGCCCGCGACTAGCGGGATCCAATGAGCAGTTCTTC. Translated, it gives CASSPRLAGSNEQFF.

The J gene is TRBJ2-5, the V gene TRBV29-1; D possibly corresponds to TRBD1 (6 bases). Between the trimmed V and J ends, which lost 6 bases and 2 bases, there was a span of 19 bases. This CDR3 has 15 amino acids. Germline loops: CDR1 SQVTM, CDR2 ANQGSEA. CDR3: CSVEPRGLTQETQYF. In nucleotides, the CDR3 is TGCAGCGTCGAACCAAGGGGGTTAACGCAAGAGACCCAGTACTTC.

The chain employs TRBV14 and TRBJ1-2, with D maybe TRBD1 (5 bases). Germline-derived CDR1 and CDR2 are SGHDN and FVKESK. Trimming shortened V by 0 bases and J by 4 bases, and 12 bases separated the two germline ends. CDR3 length: 15 amino acids. The CDR3 sequence: CASSQDPGLSYGYTF. For the CDR3, the DNA is TGTGCCAGCAGCCAAGATCCAGGGCTCTCCTATGGCTACACCTTC.

J is TRBJ1-1 and V is TRBV6-5; D unresolved. The germline V and J ends were trimmed by 2 bases and 1 base, with 8 bases remaining between them. The CDR3 has 14 residues. From germline, CDR1 is MNHEY and CDR2 SVGAGI. The CDR3 protein is CASSYEGKNTEAFF. CDR3 nucleotide sequence: TGTGCCAGCAGTTACGAGGGAAAGAACACTGAAGCTTTCTTT.

V is TRBV5-6 and J is TRBJ2-7; the match to TRBD2 covers 8 bases. Per germline, CDR1 SGHDT and CDR2 YYEEEE. The junction had 8 bases not matched to a gene; V was cut back by 3 bases and J by 12 bases. This CDR3 contains 12 residues. The CDR3 region is CASSSGTSDLYF. The CDR3 region has the DNA TGTGCCAGCAGCTCCGGGACTAGTGATCTGTACTTC.